The rows below give T cell receptor beta chains drawn from one sample of a study of T cells after yellow fever vaccination. TCRdb re-called the 5' RACE reads with MiXCR, one entry per CDR3 protein. The sample yields 68,000 or so distinct CDR3 sequences, about 6.5% seen once. This specimen consisted of CD8+ T cells sorted from PBMCs, obtained about 41 days after the first yellow fever vaccination. The receptors come from a man younger than 35 who received the YFV17D yellow fever vaccine. The CDR3 runs from the conserved cysteine through the conserved F or W. A D gene is named only where the DNA matches it firmly. For some rows the clone size is stated as once, few or many, or as a class when expanded; others skip it.

CDR3nt: TGCGCCAGCAGCTCGTTTGCCATAGGACCCTACTACGAGCAGTACTTC
CDR3aa: CASSSFAIGPYYEQYF
abundance: many
d_gene: .
v_gene: TRBV5-1
j_gene: TRBJ2-7

CDR3nt: TGCAGTGCTAGAGATGGACTAGCCAGCACAGATACGCAGTATTTT
CDR3aa: CSARDGLASTDTQYF
abundance: many
d_gene: TRBD2
v_gene: TRBV20-1
j_gene: TRBJ2-3

CDR3nt: TGTGCCAGTGGGGACAGGGTGAACACTGAAGCTTTCTTT
CDR3aa: CASGDRVNTEAFF
abundance: .
d_gene: TRBD1
v_gene: TRBV19
j_gene: TRBJ1-1

CDR3nt: TGTGCCAGCAGCCAAGGGCGGGGGGCGACCTATGGCTACACCTTC
CDR3aa: CASSQGRGATYGYTF
abundance: few
d_gene: .
v_gene: TRBV3-1
j_gene: TRBJ1-2

CDR3nt: TGCAGCGTCCCCTCGGAGGGGGGTTACACCGGGGAGCTGTTTTTT
CDR3aa: CSVPSEGGYTGELFF
abundance: few
d_gene: .
v_gene: TRBV29-1
j_gene: TRBJ2-2

CDR3nt: TGCAGTGCTACCGGACAGGGCTCTAGCACAGATACGCAGTATTTT
CDR3aa: CSATGQGSSTDTQYF
abundance: many
d_gene: TRBD1
v_gene: TRBV20-1
j_gene: TRBJ2-3

CDR3nt: TGCGCCAGCAGCTTGGGACAGCCCCCTGGCTACACCTTC
CDR3aa: CASSLGQPPGYTF
abundance: few
d_gene: .
v_gene: TRBV5-1
j_gene: TRBJ1-2

CDR3nt: TGCAGCGTTGGATCAGGGCCGGACTACGAGCAGTACTTC
CDR3aa: CSVGSGPDYEQYF
abundance: many
d_gene: .
v_gene: TRBV29-1
j_gene: TRBJ2-7

CDR3nt: TGTGCCAGCAGTTTGGCGGGGGGGCGAATGGTGACCCAGTACTTC
CDR3aa: CASSLAGGRMVTQYF
abundance: .
d_gene: TRBD2
v_gene: TRBV28
j_gene: TRBJ2-5

CDR3nt: TGTGCCAGTAGTATGCCGGCCGGGGAGCTGTTTTTT
CDR3aa: CASSMPAGELFF
abundance: many
d_gene: .
v_gene: TRBV19
j_gene: TRBJ2-2

CDR3nt: TGTGCCAGCGGCGTCCAGGGGGTTGAAGCTTTCTTT
CDR3aa: CASGVQGVEAFF
abundance: many
d_gene: TRBD1
v_gene: TRBV12-3/TRBV12-4
j_gene: TRBJ1-1

CDR3nt: TGTGCCAGCAGCCAGGTGAATGATGATGGCAGGGGGCGCTTTGGGGGCAGGACCGGGGAGCTGTTTTTT
CDR3aa: CASSQVNDDGRGRFGGRTGELFF
abundance: .
d_gene: TRBD1
v_gene: TRBV14
j_gene: TRBJ2-2

CDR3nt: TGTGCCAGCAGCTCCCCGGGGAGCGAGACCCAGTACTTC
CDR3aa: CASSSPGSETQYF
abundance: many
d_gene: .
v_gene: TRBV7-9
j_gene: TRBJ2-5

CDR3nt: TGTGCCAGTTCGCTTGGGAGGCAGCTCAACACTGAAGCTTTCTTT
CDR3aa: CASSLGRQLNTEAFF
abundance: many
d_gene: .
v_gene: TRBV19
j_gene: TRBJ1-1

CDR3nt: TGCAGTGCTAGAACGGGACAGGGGGAAACCGGGGAGCTGTTTTTT
CDR3aa: CSARTGQGETGELFF
abundance: .
d_gene: TRBD1
v_gene: TRBV20-1
j_gene: TRBJ2-2

CDR3nt: TGTGCCACCAGTGATTTTGGACTTCCCACCGGGGAGCTGTTTTTT
CDR3aa: CATSDFGLPTGELFF
abundance: .
d_gene: .
v_gene: TRBV24-1
j_gene: TRBJ2-2

CDR3nt: TGTGCCAGCAGTTACGAGGGACAGGGAGAAGAGACCCAGTACTTC
CDR3aa: CASSYEGQGEETQYF
abundance: .
d_gene: TRBD1
v_gene: TRBV6-5
j_gene: TRBJ2-5

CDR3nt: TGTGCCAGCAGCTCAGAGGACGTGACCGGGGAGCTGTTTTTT
CDR3aa: CASSSEDVTGELFF
abundance: many
d_gene: .
v_gene: TRBV7-6
j_gene: TRBJ2-2

CDR3nt: TGTGCCAGCAGCTTTTGGACAGGGGGTGAAGCTTTCTTT
CDR3aa: CASSFWTGGEAFF
abundance: .
d_gene: TRBD1
v_gene: TRBV5-4
j_gene: TRBJ1-1

CDR3nt: TGTGCCAGCTCACCCGGACCCCGGGACCCGAGTTTCTCCTTC
CDR3aa: CASSPGPRDPSFSF
abundance: .
d_gene: .
v_gene: TRBV18
j_gene: TRBJ1-2

CDR3nt: TGTGCCAGCACCTCCCCCGGGACGCCAAACGGGCAGTTCTTC
CDR3aa: CASTSPGTPNGQFF
abundance: .
d_gene: .
v_gene: TRBV11-2
j_gene: TRBJ2-1

CDR3nt: TGTGCCACCAGCAGCCAGGGACAGGGGGACTCACCCCTCCACTTT
CDR3aa: CATSSQGQGDSPLHF
abundance: .
d_gene: TRBD1
v_gene: TRBV15
j_gene: TRBJ1-6

CDR3nt: TGCGCCAGCAGTGAGCGTCGCACAGATACGCAGTATTTT
CDR3aa: CASSERRTDTQYF
abundance: many
d_gene: .
v_gene: TRBV10-2
j_gene: TRBJ2-3

CDR3nt: TGCGCCAGCAGCTTCGGTTCGGACAGGAGCGAAGCTTTCTTT
CDR3aa: CASSFGSDRSEAFF
abundance: many
d_gene: TRBD1
v_gene: TRBV5-1
j_gene: TRBJ1-1

CDR3nt: TGTGCCAGCAGCAGCGGGGCCCGGACCTACAATGAGCAGTTCTTC
CDR3aa: CASSSGARTYNEQFF
abundance: many
d_gene: TRBD2
v_gene: TRBV11-2
j_gene: TRBJ2-1

CDR3nt: TGTGCCAGCAGCCCCGGGGCCCAGGGAGTCAACGAGCAGTACTTC
CDR3aa: CASSPGAQGVNEQYF
abundance: .
d_gene: .
v_gene: TRBV7-6
j_gene: TRBJ2-7

CDR3nt: TGTGCCAGCAGCCAAAGAACAACTGGGAATCCGGGCACAGATACGCAGTATTTT
CDR3aa: CASSQRTTGNPGTDTQYF
abundance: many
d_gene: .
v_gene: TRBV9
j_gene: TRBJ2-3

CDR3nt: TGTGCCAGTAGTCGGGACAGGGTATATGGGCAGTTCTTC
CDR3aa: CASSRDRVYGQFF
abundance: .
d_gene: TRBD1
v_gene: TRBV19
j_gene: TRBJ2-1